Presented here are 21 T cell receptor beta chains from one specimen sequenced in a study of CD4 T cells in relation to SARS-CoV-2 and coronaviruses (dated by TCRdb to the early 2020s). The library relied on the immunoSEQ multiplex PCR assay. TCRdb stores this immuneACCESS table with in-frame sequences only. Part of the clones is absent; in the studies checked, under half of the shortfall reflects unresolved V genes, and no reason is known for the rest. The sample includes 60,000 or so clones, with approximately 94% observed a single time. Jointly, the top ten make up 0.11% to 0.15% of the sample. CD4+ T cells from unexposed donors were collected before the COVID-19 pandemic (2011-2018). The sample comprised naive CD4+ T cells from PBMCs. The sample's cell subset or site, from its label and the paper: naive CD4+ T cells isolated by negative enrichment. These receptors were obtained from a human donor in good health.

This clone was recorded only once. This chain uses TRBV3-1 (or the pseudogene TRBV3-2) with TRBJ2-7, with TRBD2 as a possible D gene (6 bases). Trimming took 4 bases from V and 6 from J, leaving 16 bases between them. CDR1 is LGHDT and CDR2 is YNNKEL in the germline V gene (reference sequence). This CDR3 contains 14 residues. The CDR3 loop is CASSLTRRDSEQYF. The CDR3 bases are TGTGCCAGCAGCCTAACTCGGAGGGATAGCGAGCAGTACTTC.

This chain joins TRBV11-2 and TRBJ1-4; the D is unclear. Trimming cost V 7 bases and J 5 bases, with 2 bases left between them. CDR3 length: 10 residues. The germline CDR1 and CDR2 sequences are SGHAT and FQNNGV. The CDR3 DNA follows: TGTGCCAGCAAGAATGAAAAACTGTTTTTT. It yields the protein CASKNEKLFF. The full variable domain, completed using reference TRBV11-2 and TRBJ1-4, is EAGVAQSPRYKIIEKRQSVAFWCNPISGHATLYWYQQILGQGPKLLIQFQNNGVVDDSQLPKDRFSAERLKGVDSTLKIQPAKLEDSAVYLCASKNEKLFFGSGTQLSVL.

V usage is TRBV5-4 and J usage is TRBJ2-3; possibly TRBD1 for D (7 bases). The CDR3 extends over 16 amino acids. Deletions cut 0 bases from V and 5 bases from J, with 16 bases between. The germline V gene has CDR1 SGHNT and CDR2 YYREEE (reference sequence). CDR3 residues: CASSLGGGRGEDTQYF. The CDR3 DNA reads as TGTGCCAGCAGCTTGGGTGGCGGCAGGGGGGAAGATACGCAGTATTTT.

This sequence joins TRBV6-5 and TRBJ2-3; 7 bases align to TRBD2. With 7 bases clipped from V and 4 bases from J, the junction kept 8 bases outside the gene matches. The V gene's germline CDR1 is MNHEY and CDR2 SVGAGI. The CDR3 totals 14 residues. The CDR3 loop is CASMRGSSADTQYF. CDR3 bases: TGTGCCAGCATGCGGGGGAGTTCGGCAGATACGCAGTATTTT.

This chain's CDR3 is CASSLDANYGYTF. The CDR3 DNA reads as TGCGCCAGCAGCTTAGATGCTAACTATGGCTACACCTTC. The chain joins TRBV5-1 to TRBJ1-2; D ambiguous. CDR3 length: 13 amino acids. Germline assignment: CDR1 SGHRS and CDR2 YFSETQ. The V end lost 2 bases, the J end lost 0 bases, and 5 bases lay between the germline ends.

This clone was counted a single time. V and J are TRBV6-5 and TRBJ2-3; 7 bases match TRBD2. This CDR3 is built from 13 residues. After removal of 4 bases from V and 7 bases from J, the junction contained 5 bases not matched to a gene. Germline-derived CDR1 and CDR2 are MNHEY and SVGAGI. The CDR3 reads CASSWGGSNTQYF. CDR3 bases: TGTGCCAGCAGTTGGGGGGGATCGAATACGCAGTATTTT.

The V gene is TRBV18, the J gene TRBJ2-1; TRBD2 matches 9 bases. This CDR3 is 15 amino acids long. The V and J ends lost 3 bases and 1 base, in that order; junction bases with no gene match: 1. Per germline, CDR1 KGHSH and CDR2 LQKENI. In nucleotides, the CDR3 is TGTGCCAGCTCACCCGGACTAGCGTCCTACAATGAGCAGTTCTTC. It translates to CASSPGLASYNEQFF.

The chain has TRBV30 and TRBJ1-2; unclear D gene. Germline lookup yields CDR1 GTSNPN and CDR2 SVGIG (reference sequence). This CDR3 comprises 13 residues. Deletions cut 2 bases from V and 7 bases from J, with 14 bases between. The CDR3 is CAWSQIRRGGYTF. Written as DNA, the CDR3 is TGTGCCTGGAGTCAGATCAGGAGAGGTGGCTACACCTTC.

The chain joins TRBV2 to TRBJ1-5, with a tentative D call TRBD1 (5 bases). V was shortened by 3 bases and J by 2 bases, with 11 bases between the two germline ends. Germline V gives CDR1 SNHLY, CDR2 FYNNEI. This CDR3 has 15 residues. CDR3 nucleotide sequence: TGTGCCAGCAGTGAGAACCAGGGTGGCAATCAGCCCCAGCATTTT. Translating gives CASSENQGGNQPQHF.

This chain connects TRBV3-1 (or the pseudogene TRBV3-2) to TRBJ2-5; 13 positions match TRBD2. The CDR3 has 15 amino acids. Looked up from germline, CDR1 is LGHDT and CDR2 is YNNKEL (reference sequence). The V segment lost 6 bases and the J segment 7 bases; nucleotides outside the gene matches: 8. CDR3: CASSWTSGSLSTQYF. CDR3 DNA: TGTGCCAGCAGTTGGACTAGCGGGAGTCTCTCGACCCAGTACTTC.

The genes are TRBV27 and TRBJ2-3; the D gene is possibly TRBD2 (5 bases). Looked up from germline, CDR1 is MNHEY and CDR2 is SMNVEV (reference sequence). This CDR3 is 15 amino acids long. The V end was cut by 5 bases, the J end by 1 base, with 13 bases between. The CDR3 is CASSREVGRTDTQYF. CDR3 DNA sequence: TGTGCCAGCAGTCGGGAAGTCGGGCGCACAGATACGCAGTATTTT.

The chain joins TRBV5-1 to TRBJ2-5, with TRBD1 matching 7 bases. Germline V gene data show CDR1 as SGHRS and CDR2 as YFSETQ. Trimming took 5 bases from V and 2 from J; bases not matched to a gene: 3. This CDR3 is built from 13 residues. CDR3: CASRQTGQETQYF. The CDR3 DNA reads TGCGCCAGCAGGCAGACAGGGCAAGAGACCCAGTACTTC.

This clone occurred once. The chain links TRBV18 to TRBJ2-2; D is ambiguous. The CDR3 runs 14 residues. The germline V gene has CDR1 KGHSH and CDR2 LQKENI. V was clipped by 3 bases and J by 0 bases, with 5 bases between them. The CDR3 DNA reads TGTGCCAGCTCACCGTTTTCGAACACCGGGGAGCTGTTTTTT. Protein sequence: CASSPFSNTGELFF.

The chain has TRBV7-8 and TRBJ1-5; D ambiguous. V lost 5 bases and J 4 bases, leaving 18 bases between the germline ends. Germline CDR1 SGHVS, CDR2 FQNEAQ. There are 16 residues in the CDR3. This CDR3 reads CASSLMSSVLNQPQHF. CDR3 DNA sequence: TGTGCCAGCAGCCTTATGTCGTCCGTCTTAAATCAGCCCCAGCATTTT.

The V gene is TRBV27, the J gene TRBJ2-7, with TRBD1 as a possible D gene (6 bases). The CDR3 has 14 amino acids. The V gene lost 5 bases and the J gene lost 0 bases, with 11 bases spanning the gap. CDR1 is MNHEY and CDR2 is SMNVEV in the germline V gene (reference sequence). Here the CDR3 reads CASSTRTVSYEQYF. Here the CDR3 DNA reads TGTGCCAGCAGTACTCGGACAGTCTCCTACGAGCAGTACTTC.

This clone was seen only a few times. This rearrangement joins TRBV25-1 to TRBJ2-7, with D hard to call. Germline V lookup: CDR1 MGHDK, CDR2 SYGVNS. There are 13 residues in the CDR3. The V end lost 6 bases, the J end lost 2 bases, and 11 bases lay between the germline ends. The DNA for the CDR3 is TGTGCCAGCAGCCCGGGCCTTCCCTACGAGCAGTACTTC. Translating gives CASSPGLPYEQYF.

The chain is built from TRBV28 and TRBJ2-4; 7 positions agree with TRBD2. The CDR3 is 16 residues long. V shed 5 bases, J shed 3 bases, and the junction held 10 bases outside the gene matches. From germline, CDR1 is MDHEN and CDR2 SYDVKM. This CDR3 reads CASSPAGRDDKNIQYF. CDR3 nucleotide sequence: TGTGCCAGCAGTCCGGCGGGGAGGGACGACAAAAACATTCAGTACTTC.

The V gene is TRBV10-2, the J gene TRBJ2-1; D ambiguous. CDR1 is WSHSY and CDR2 is SAAADI in the germline V gene. V was trimmed by 5 bases and J by 1 base, leaving 12 bases between them. The CDR3 is made up of 15 amino acids. The CDR3 here is CASSIRIWSYNEQFF. For the CDR3, the DNA is TGCGCCAGCAGTATACGGATCTGGTCCTACAATGAGCAGTTCTTC.

As to this clone: A junction end diverges from the germline sequence, so it may reflect a read error. This rearrangement joins TRBV12-3 or TRBV12-4 to TRBJ2-7; 8 bases agree with TRBD2. CDR3 length equals 10 residues. The CDR3 sequence: CARISGRRHF. As DNA, the CDR3 is TGTGCCAGAATAAGCGGGAGACGACACTTC.

The chain has TRBV5-8 and TRBJ1-1, with D possibly being TRBD1 (5 bases). Germline values: CDR1 SGHTS, CDR2 YDEGEE. The V end lost 5 bases, the J end lost 1 base, and 9 bases lay between the germline ends. There are 13 residues in the CDR3. In DNA, the CDR3 is TGTGCCAGCAGATGGGGACCGAACACTGAAGCTTTCTTT. This codes for CASRWGPNTEAFF. The full variable domain, completed using reference TRBV5-8 and TRBJ1-1, is EAGVTQSPTHLIKTRGQQATLRCSPISGHTSVYWYQQALGLGLQFLLWYDEGEERNRGNFPPRFSGRQFPNYSSELNVNALELEDSALYLCASRWGPNTEAFFGQGTRLTVV.

The V call is TRBV4-1, the J call TRBJ2-7; 8 bases are a match to TRBD1. This CDR3 comprises 15 residues. V shed 1 base, J shed 2 bases, and the junction held 4 bases outside the gene matches. Germline loops: CDR1 MGHRA, CDR2 YSYEKL. The CDR3 loop reads CASSQATGQAYEQYF. Here the CDR3 DNA reads TGCGCCAGCAGCCAAGCAACGGGACAGGCCTACGAGCAGTACTTC.